This TCR beta chain was sequenced during a study of T-cell reconstitution after alpha-beta-depleted transplantation in children. This clonotype was seen many times. Its antigen is unknown. The library targeted TCRbeta and was prepared with unique molecular identifiers. TCRdb independently ran MiXCR on the PCR reads; one entry per CDR3 protein. This sample has about 260,000 distinct CDR3 sequences; around 8% occur once, and the top ten carry 6.3%. Study-level findings and limits: Surviving recipient T cells and thymic progenitors underlay high day-60 TCRbeta diversity in some patients. Alpha-beta T cells about two months after transplant reportedly derived from several hundred expanded graft clones. T-cell numbers and diversity, one year after transplant, stemmed largely from T cells that were newly produced.

This receptor was identified in a male patient under 18 who had a stem cell transplant for acute lymphoblastic leukemia, so the T cells may come from the graft donor. The sample here was PBMCs, mostly from graft donor cells, taken 180 days after TCRalphabeta/CD19-depleted stem cell transplant.

This CDR3 is CATSRTTRGGTDTQYF. In nucleotides, the CDR3 is TGTGCCACCAGCAGAACCACCAGGGGAGGCACAGATACGCAGTATTTT. The rearrangement joins TRBV15 to TRBJ2-3; TRBD1 might be the D (6 bases). This CDR3 has 16 amino acids. The germline V and J ends were trimmed by 2 bases and 1 base, with 13 bases remaining between them. Germline V lookup: CDR1 LNHNV, CDR2 YYDKDF (reference sequence). The entire variable domain, with the rest obtained from reference TRBV15 and TRBJ2-3, is as follows: DAMVIQNPRYQVTQFGKPVTLSCSQTLNHNVMYWYQQKSSQAPKLLFHYYDKDFNNEADTPDNFQSRRPNTSFCFLDIRSPGLGDTAMYLCATSRTTRGGTDTQYFGPGTRLTVL.